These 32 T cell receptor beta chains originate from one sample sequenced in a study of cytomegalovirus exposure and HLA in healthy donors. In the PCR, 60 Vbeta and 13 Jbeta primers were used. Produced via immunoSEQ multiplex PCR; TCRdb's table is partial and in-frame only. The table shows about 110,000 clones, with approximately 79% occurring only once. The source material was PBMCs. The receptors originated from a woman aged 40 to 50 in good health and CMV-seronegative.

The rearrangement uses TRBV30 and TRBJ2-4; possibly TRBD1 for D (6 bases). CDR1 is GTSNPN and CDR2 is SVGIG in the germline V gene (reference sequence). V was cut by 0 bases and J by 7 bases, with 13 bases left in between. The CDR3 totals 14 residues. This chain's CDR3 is CAWSVQGMGNIQYF. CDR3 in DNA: TGTGCCTGGAGTGTGCAGGGGATGGGGAACATTCAGTACTTC.

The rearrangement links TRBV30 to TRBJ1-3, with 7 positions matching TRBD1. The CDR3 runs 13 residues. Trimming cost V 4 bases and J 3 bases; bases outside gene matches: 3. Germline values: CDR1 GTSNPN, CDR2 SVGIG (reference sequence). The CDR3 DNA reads TGTGCCTGGAAGACAGGGATTGGAAACACCATATATTTT. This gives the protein CAWKTGIGNTIYF. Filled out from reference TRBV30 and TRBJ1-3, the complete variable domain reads SQTIHQWPATLVQPVGSPLSLECTVEGTSNPNLYWYRQAAGRGLQLLFYSVGIGQISSEVPQNLSASRPQDRQFILSSKKLLLSDSGFYLCAWKTGIGNTIYFGEGSWLTVV.

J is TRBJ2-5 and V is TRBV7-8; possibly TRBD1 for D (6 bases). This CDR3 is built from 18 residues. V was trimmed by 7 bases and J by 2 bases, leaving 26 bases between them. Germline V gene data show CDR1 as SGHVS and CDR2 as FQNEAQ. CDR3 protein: CASTLLATGQILQETQYF. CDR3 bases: TGTGCCAGCACCCTCCTGGCCACAGGGCAAATCCTTCAAGAGACCCAGTACTTC.

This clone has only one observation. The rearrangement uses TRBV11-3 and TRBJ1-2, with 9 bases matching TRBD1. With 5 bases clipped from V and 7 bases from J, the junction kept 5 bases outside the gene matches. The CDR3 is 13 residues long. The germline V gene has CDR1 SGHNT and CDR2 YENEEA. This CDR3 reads CASSPPDRGGYTF. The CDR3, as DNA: TGTGCCAGCAGCCCACCGGACAGGGGTGGCTACACCTTC.

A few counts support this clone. The CDR3: CASSLGRSYEQYF. The CDR3 bases are TGTGCCAGCAGCTTGGGCCGGTCCTACGAGCAGTACTTC. This chain connects TRBV5-6 to TRBJ2-7; D gene ambiguous. Germline-derived CDR1 and CDR2 are SGHDT and YYEEEE. V lost 0 bases to trimming and J lost 1 base, with 5 bases between them. The CDR3 is 13 amino acids.

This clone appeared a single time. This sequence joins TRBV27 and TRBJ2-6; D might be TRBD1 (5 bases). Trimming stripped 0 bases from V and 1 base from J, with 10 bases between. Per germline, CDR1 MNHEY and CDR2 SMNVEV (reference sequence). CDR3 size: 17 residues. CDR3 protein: CASSLSKGISGANVLTF. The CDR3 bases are TGTGCCAGCAGTTTATCGAAGGGGATTTCTGGGGCCAACGTCCTGACTTTC.

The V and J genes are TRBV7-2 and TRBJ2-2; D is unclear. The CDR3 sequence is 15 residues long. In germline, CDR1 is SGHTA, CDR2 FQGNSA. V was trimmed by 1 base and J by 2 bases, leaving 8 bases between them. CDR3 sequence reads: CASSLGASNTGELFF. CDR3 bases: TGTGCCAGCAGCTTAGGCGCGAGCAACACCGGGGAGCTGTTTTTT.

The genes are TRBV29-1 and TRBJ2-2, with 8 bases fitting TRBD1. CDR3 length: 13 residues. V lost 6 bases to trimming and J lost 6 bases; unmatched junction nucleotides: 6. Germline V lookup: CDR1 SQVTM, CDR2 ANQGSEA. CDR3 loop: CSVMTGDAGELFF. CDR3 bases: TGCAGCGTGATGACAGGGGACGCCGGGGAGCTGTTTTTT.

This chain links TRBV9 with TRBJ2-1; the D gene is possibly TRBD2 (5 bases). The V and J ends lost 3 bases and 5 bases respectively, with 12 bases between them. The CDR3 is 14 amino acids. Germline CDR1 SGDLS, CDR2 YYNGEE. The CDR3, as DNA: TGTGCCAGCAGCGAGTGGACTTTTAACAATGAGCAGTTCTTC. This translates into CASSEWTFNNEQFF.

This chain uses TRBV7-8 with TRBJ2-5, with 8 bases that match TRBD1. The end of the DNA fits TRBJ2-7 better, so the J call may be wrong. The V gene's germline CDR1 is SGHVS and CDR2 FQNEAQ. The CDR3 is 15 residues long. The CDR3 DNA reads TGTGCCAGCAGTCTCCAGGGGACAGGTCCCTACGAGCAGTACTTC. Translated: CASSLQGTGPYEQYF.

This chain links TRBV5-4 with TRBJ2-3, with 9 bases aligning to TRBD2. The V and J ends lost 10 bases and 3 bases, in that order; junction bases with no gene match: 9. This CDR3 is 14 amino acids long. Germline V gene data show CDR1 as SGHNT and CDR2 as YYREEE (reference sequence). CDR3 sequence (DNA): TGTGCCGCCTCGGCGGGAGGGCCGACAGATACGCAGTATTTT. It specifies CAASAGGPTDTQYF.

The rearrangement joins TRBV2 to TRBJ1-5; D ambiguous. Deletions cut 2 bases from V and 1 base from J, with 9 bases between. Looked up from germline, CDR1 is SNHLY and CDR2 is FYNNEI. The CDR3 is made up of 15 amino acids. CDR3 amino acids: CASSESGLSNQPQHF. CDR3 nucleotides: TGTGCCAGCAGTGAATCCGGGTTGAGCAATCAGCCCCAGCATTTT.

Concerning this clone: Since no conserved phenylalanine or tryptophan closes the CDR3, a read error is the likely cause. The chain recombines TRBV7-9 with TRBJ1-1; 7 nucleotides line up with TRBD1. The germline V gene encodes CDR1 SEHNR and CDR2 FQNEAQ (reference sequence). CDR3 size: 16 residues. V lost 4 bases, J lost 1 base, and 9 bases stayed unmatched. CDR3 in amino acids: CASSSTGVLRNTEAFL. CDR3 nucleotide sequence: TGTGCCAGCAGCTCTACAGGGGTGTTAAGGAACACTGAAGCTTTCCTT.

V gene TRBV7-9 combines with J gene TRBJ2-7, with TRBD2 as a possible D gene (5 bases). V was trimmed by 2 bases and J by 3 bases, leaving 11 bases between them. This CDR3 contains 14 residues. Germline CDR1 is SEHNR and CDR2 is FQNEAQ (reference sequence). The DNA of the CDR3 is TGTGCCAGCAGCTTAAATGAGGGAGTCTACGAGCAGTACTTC. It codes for CASSLNEGVYEQYF.

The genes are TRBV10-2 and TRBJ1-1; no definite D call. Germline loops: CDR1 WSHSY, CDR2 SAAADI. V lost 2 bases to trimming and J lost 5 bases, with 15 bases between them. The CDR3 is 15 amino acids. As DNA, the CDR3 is TGCGCCAGCAGTGAGGACCCCCGGGGAAATACTGAAGCTTTCTTT. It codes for CASSEDPRGNTEAFF.

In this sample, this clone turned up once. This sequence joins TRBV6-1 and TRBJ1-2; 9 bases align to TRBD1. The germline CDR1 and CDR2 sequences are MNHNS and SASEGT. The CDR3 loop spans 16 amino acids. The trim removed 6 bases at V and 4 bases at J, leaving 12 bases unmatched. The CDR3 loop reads CASSEQNRGPVYGYTF. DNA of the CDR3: TGTGCCAGCAGCGAACAGAACAGGGGGCCAGTCTATGGCTACACCTTC.

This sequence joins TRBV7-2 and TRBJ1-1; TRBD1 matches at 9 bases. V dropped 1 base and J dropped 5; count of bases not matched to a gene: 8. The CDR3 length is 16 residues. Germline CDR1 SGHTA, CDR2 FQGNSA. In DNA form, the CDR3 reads TGTGCCAGCAGCTTAGGGCCTACAGGGGGCCAAACTGAAGCTTTCTTT. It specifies CASSLGPTGGQTEAFF.

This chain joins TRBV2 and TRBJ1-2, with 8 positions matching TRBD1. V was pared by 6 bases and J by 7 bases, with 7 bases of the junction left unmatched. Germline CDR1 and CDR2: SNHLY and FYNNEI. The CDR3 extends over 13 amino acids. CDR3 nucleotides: TGTGCCAGCAGGGGCACAGGGGGTATTGGCTACACCTTC. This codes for CASRGTGGIGYTF.

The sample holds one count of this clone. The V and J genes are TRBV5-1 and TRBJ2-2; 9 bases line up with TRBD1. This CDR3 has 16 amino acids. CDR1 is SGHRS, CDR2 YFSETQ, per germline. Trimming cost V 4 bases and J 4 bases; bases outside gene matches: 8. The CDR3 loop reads CASSPQPTGGTGELFF. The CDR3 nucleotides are TGCGCCAGCAGCCCTCAGCCGACAGGGGGCACCGGGGAGCTGTTTTTT.

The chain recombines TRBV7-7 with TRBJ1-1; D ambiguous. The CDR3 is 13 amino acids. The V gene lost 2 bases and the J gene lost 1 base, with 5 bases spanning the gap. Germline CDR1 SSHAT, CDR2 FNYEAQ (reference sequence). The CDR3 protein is CASSLIENTEAFF. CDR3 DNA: TGTGCCAGCAGCTTAATAGAGAACACTGAAGCTTTCTTT.

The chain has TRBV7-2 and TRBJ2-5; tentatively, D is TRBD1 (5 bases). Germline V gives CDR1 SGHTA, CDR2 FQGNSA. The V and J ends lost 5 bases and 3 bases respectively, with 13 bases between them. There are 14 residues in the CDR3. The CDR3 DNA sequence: TGTGCCAGCAGCCCCACGACAGATGAAGAGACCCAGTACTTC. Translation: CASSPTTDEETQYF.

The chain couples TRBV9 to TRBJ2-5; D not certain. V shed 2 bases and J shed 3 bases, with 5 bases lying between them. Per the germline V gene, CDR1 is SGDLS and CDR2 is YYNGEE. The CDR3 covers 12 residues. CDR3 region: CASSVGEETQYF. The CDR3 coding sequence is TGTGCCAGCAGCGTTGGAGAAGAGACCCAGTACTTC.

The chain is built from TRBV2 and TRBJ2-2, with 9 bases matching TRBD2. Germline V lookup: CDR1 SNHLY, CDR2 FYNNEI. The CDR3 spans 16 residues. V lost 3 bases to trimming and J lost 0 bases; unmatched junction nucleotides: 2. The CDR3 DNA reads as TGTGCCAGCAGTGAGCTAGCGGGGTCGAACACCGGGGAGCTGTTTTTT. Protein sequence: CASSELAGSNTGELFF.

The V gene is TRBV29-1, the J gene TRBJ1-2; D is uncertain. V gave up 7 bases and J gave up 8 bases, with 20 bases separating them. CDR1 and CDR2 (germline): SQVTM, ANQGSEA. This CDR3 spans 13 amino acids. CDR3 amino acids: CSAPDKGGMGYTF. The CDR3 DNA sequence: TGCAGCGCCCCAGACAAGGGCGGGATGGGCTACACCTTC.

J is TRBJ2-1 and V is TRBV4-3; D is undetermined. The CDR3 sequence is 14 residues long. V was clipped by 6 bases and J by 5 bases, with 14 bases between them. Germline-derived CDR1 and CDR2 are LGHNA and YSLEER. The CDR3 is CASSISFPDNEQFF. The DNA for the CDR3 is TGCGCCAGCAGTATATCTTTCCCTGACAATGAGCAGTTCTTC.

CDR3 in DNA: TGCGCCAGCAGCTTGTTTCCCGAGCGGGGAAATACGCAGTATTTT. Translated, it gives CASSLFPERGNTQYF. This chain links TRBV5-1 with TRBJ2-3; 7 nucleotides align to TRBD2. The germline gives CDR1 SGHRS, CDR2 YFSETQ. CDR3 length: 15 residues. After removal of 1 base from V and 7 bases from J, the junction contained 9 bases not matched to a gene. Full variable domain (rest looked up from reference TRBV5-1 and TRBJ2-3): KAGVTQTPRYLIKTRGQQVTLSCSPISGHRSVSWYQQTPGQGLQFLFEYFSETQRNKGNFPGRFSGRQFSNSRSEMNVSTLELGDSALYLCASSLFPERGNTQYFGPGTRLTVL.

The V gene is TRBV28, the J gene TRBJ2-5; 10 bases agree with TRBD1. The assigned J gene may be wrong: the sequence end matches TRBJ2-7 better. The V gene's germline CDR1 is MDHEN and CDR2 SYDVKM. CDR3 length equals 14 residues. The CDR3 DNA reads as TGTGCCAGCAGTTCGGGACAGGGGCCCGACGAGCAGTACTTC. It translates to CASSSGQGPDEQYF.

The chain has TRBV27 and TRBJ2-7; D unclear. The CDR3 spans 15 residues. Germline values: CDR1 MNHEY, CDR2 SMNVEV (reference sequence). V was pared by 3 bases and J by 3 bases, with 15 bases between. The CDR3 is CASSFKLQEFYEQYF. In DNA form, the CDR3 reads TGTGCCAGCAGTTTTAAGCTTCAGGAATTCTACGAGCAGTACTTC.

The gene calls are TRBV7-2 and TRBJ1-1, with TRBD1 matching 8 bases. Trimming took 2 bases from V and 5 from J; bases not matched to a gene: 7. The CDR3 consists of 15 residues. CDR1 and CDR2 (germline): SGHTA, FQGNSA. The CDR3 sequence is CASSLRWTGWTEAFF. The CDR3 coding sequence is TGTGCCAGCAGCTTACGATGGACAGGGTGGACTGAAGCTTTCTTT.

The CDR3 sequence: CASTPGRGGYGYTF. The CDR3 DNA follows: TGTGCCAGCACCCCTGGCAGAGGGGGATATGGCTACACCTTC. The rearrangement links TRBV5-8 to TRBJ1-2; tentative D call: TRBD1 (6 bases). Trimming removed 6 bases at V and 5 bases at J, with 17 bases between. The CDR3 has 14 residues. Germline V gene sequence: CDR1 SGHTS, CDR2 YDEGEE.

The CDR3 coding sequence is TGTGCCAGTAGTATAGATCCAGGGTATGGCTACACCTTC. Translating gives CASSIDPGYGYTF. J is TRBJ1-2 and V is TRBV19; perhaps TRBD1 as D (5 bases). This CDR3 contains 13 residues. Germline assignment: CDR1 LNHDA and CDR2 SQIVND (reference sequence). V was shortened by 0 bases and J by 5 bases, with 7 bases between the two germline ends.

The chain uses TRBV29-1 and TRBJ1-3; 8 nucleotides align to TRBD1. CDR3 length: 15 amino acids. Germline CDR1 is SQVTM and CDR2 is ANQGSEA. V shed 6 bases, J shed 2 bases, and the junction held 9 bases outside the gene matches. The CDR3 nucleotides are TGCAGCGTGATGCGGACAGGGAACACTGGAAACACCATATATTTT. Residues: CSVMRTGNTGNTIYF.